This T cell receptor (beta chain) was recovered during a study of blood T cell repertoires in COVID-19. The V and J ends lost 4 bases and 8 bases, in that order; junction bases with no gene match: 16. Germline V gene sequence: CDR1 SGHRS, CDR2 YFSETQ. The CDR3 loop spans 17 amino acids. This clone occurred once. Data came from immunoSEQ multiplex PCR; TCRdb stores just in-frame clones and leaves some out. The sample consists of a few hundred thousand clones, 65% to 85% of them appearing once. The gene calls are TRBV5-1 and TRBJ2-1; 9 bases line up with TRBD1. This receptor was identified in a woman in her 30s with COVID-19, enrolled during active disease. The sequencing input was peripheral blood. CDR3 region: CASSRGQGKIMGDEQFF. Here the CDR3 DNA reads TGCGCCAGCAGCAGGGGACAGGGCAAGATAATGGGCGATGAGCAGTTCTTC.